The T cell receptor beta chain under discussion was sequenced for a study of shared clonotypes between healthy human individuals. Samples underwent the assay at deep level. Profiled with immunoSEQ multiplex PCR; TCRdb holds only in-frame clones, not every one. The table has about 320,000 clones, roughly 91% seen once. This CDR3 has 13 residues. The germline V gene has CDR1 WSHSY and CDR2 SAAADI. V was pared by 5 bases and J by 8 bases, with 12 bases between. The source of this sequence is a man aged 18 to 35 in good health. The V call is TRBV10-2, the J call TRBJ2-2; no clear D. Sequencing used memory CD8+ T cells sorted from blood. Stated subset: CD45RO+ cells pooled with CCR7-negative TemRA cells. Here the CDR3 reads CASSPSQLGELFF. In DNA, the CDR3 is TGCGCCAGCAGTCCCAGCCAACTTGGGGAGCTGTTTTTT.